This entry lists 8 T cell receptor beta chains sequenced from one sample in a study of blood T cell repertoires in COVID-19. Generated by immunoSEQ multiplex PCR, the TCRdb table keeps only in-frame clones and is missing some. The table shows around 75,000 clones, with 75% to 90% occurring only once. Sequenced sample: peripheral blood. These TCRs come from a human donor in a cohort sampled during active COVID-19.

This chain joins TRBV19 and TRBJ1-2; no firm D call. The V end lost 6 bases, the J end lost 0 bases, and 17 bases lay between the germline ends. CDR1 is LNHDA, CDR2 SQIVND, per germline (reference sequence). The CDR3 contains 16 residues. Written as DNA, the CDR3 is TGTGCCAGTAGCCCCGACACCTTACCCGCTAACTATGGCTACACCTTC. It codes for CASSPDTLPANYGYTF.

This clone was seen more than once but under ten times. The chain employs TRBV5-1 and TRBJ2-7; D unclear. CDR3 length equals 15 residues. V was clipped by 1 base and J by 3 bases, with 14 bases between them. Germline V gene data show CDR1 as SGHRS and CDR2 as YFSETQ. In DNA form, the CDR3 reads TGCGCCAGCAGCTTGTTGCAGTCTCCACACTACGAGCAGTACTTC. It yields the protein CASSLLQSPHYEQYF.

V and J are TRBV28 and TRBJ1-6; no firm D call. With 5 bases removed from V and 9 bases from J, the gap between germline ends came to 20 bases. The CDR3 has 16 residues. Germline V gene lookup returns CDR1 MDHEN and CDR2 SYDVKM. The DNA of the CDR3 is TGTGCCAGCAGTCCTGACTCCTCCAGACCGAGTTCACCCCTCCACTTT. Its protein is CASSPDSSRPSSPLHF.

V is TRBV28 and J is TRBJ1-6; D gene unclear. Germline V gene data show CDR1 as MDHEN and CDR2 as SYDVKM. Trimming removed 2 bases from V and 10 bases from J, with 12 bases in between. There are 14 residues in the CDR3. The CDR3 here is CASSLLQNSSPLHF. The CDR3 DNA follows: TGTGCCAGCAGTTTACTACAGAATTCCTCACCCCTCCACTTT.

V usage is TRBV9 and J usage is TRBJ2-3; 11 bases line up with TRBD2. In germline, CDR1 is SGDLS, CDR2 YYNGEE. The CDR3 totals 15 residues. V shed 4 bases and J 3 bases; nucleotides not matched to a gene: 4. The CDR3 DNA reads as TGTGCCAGCAGCTCTCTAGCGGGGGGAACAGATACGCAGTATTTT. It specifies CASSSLAGGTDTQYF.

V and J are TRBV7-8 and TRBJ1-3; the D gene is possibly TRBD1 (5 bases). CDR3 size: 14 residues. Germline values: CDR1 SGHVS, CDR2 FQNEAQ. The V end lost 4 bases, the J end lost 2 bases, and 9 bases lay between the germline ends. CDR3 nucleotide sequence: TGTGCCAGCAGCTCAGGGTACGCTGGAAACACCATATATTTT. It yields the protein CASSSGYAGNTIYF.

The chain employs TRBV14 and TRBJ2-5, with 8 bases that match TRBD2. The junction had 2 bases not matched to a gene; V was cut back by 2 bases and J by 0 bases. Per the germline V gene, CDR1 is SGHDN and CDR2 is FVKESK. CDR3 length equals 15 residues. The CDR3 DNA is TGTGCCAGCAGCCAACAGCGGGGGTACCAAGAGACCCAGTACTTC. Translating it yields CASSQQRGYQETQYF.

This clone was observed once. V gene TRBV28 combines with J gene TRBJ1-5, with 9 bases that match TRBD1. The CDR3 spans 16 residues. J lost 0 bases, V lost 5 bases, and 5 bases had no gene match. The germline CDR1 and CDR2 sequences are MDHEN and SYDVKM. The CDR3: CASSRDREASNQPQHF. In DNA, the CDR3 is TGTGCCAGCAGTCGGGACAGGGAGGCTAGCAATCAGCCCCAGCATTTT. Based on the CDR3 plus reference TRBV28 and TRBJ1-5, the full variable domain is DVKVTQSSRYLVKRTGEKVFLECVQDMDHENMFWYRQDPGLGLRLIYFSYDVKMKEKGDIPEGYSVSREKKERFSLILESASTNQTSMYLCASSRDREASNQPQHFGDGTRLSIL.